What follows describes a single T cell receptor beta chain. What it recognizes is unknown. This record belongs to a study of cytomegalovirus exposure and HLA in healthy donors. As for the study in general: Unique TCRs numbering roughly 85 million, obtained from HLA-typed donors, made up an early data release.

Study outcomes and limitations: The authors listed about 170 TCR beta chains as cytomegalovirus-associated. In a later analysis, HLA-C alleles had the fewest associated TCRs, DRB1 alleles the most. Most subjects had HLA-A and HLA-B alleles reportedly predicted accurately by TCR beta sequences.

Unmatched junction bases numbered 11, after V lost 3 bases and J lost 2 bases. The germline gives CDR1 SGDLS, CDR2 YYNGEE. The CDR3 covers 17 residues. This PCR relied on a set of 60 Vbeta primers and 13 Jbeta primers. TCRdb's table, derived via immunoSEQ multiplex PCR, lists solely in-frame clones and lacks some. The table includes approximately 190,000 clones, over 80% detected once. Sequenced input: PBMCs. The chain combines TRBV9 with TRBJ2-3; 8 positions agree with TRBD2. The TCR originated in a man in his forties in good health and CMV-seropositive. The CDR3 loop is CASSAVIAGSPTDTQYF. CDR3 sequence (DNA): TGTGCCAGCAGCGCTGTAATAGCGGGATCCCCCACAGATACGCAGTATTTT. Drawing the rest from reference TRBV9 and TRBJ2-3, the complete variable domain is DSGVTQTPKHLITATGQRVTLRCSPRSGDLSVYWYQQSLDQGLQFLIQYYNGEERAKGNILERFSAQQFPDLHSELNLSSLELGDSALYFCASSAVIAGSPTDTQYFGPGTRLTVL.